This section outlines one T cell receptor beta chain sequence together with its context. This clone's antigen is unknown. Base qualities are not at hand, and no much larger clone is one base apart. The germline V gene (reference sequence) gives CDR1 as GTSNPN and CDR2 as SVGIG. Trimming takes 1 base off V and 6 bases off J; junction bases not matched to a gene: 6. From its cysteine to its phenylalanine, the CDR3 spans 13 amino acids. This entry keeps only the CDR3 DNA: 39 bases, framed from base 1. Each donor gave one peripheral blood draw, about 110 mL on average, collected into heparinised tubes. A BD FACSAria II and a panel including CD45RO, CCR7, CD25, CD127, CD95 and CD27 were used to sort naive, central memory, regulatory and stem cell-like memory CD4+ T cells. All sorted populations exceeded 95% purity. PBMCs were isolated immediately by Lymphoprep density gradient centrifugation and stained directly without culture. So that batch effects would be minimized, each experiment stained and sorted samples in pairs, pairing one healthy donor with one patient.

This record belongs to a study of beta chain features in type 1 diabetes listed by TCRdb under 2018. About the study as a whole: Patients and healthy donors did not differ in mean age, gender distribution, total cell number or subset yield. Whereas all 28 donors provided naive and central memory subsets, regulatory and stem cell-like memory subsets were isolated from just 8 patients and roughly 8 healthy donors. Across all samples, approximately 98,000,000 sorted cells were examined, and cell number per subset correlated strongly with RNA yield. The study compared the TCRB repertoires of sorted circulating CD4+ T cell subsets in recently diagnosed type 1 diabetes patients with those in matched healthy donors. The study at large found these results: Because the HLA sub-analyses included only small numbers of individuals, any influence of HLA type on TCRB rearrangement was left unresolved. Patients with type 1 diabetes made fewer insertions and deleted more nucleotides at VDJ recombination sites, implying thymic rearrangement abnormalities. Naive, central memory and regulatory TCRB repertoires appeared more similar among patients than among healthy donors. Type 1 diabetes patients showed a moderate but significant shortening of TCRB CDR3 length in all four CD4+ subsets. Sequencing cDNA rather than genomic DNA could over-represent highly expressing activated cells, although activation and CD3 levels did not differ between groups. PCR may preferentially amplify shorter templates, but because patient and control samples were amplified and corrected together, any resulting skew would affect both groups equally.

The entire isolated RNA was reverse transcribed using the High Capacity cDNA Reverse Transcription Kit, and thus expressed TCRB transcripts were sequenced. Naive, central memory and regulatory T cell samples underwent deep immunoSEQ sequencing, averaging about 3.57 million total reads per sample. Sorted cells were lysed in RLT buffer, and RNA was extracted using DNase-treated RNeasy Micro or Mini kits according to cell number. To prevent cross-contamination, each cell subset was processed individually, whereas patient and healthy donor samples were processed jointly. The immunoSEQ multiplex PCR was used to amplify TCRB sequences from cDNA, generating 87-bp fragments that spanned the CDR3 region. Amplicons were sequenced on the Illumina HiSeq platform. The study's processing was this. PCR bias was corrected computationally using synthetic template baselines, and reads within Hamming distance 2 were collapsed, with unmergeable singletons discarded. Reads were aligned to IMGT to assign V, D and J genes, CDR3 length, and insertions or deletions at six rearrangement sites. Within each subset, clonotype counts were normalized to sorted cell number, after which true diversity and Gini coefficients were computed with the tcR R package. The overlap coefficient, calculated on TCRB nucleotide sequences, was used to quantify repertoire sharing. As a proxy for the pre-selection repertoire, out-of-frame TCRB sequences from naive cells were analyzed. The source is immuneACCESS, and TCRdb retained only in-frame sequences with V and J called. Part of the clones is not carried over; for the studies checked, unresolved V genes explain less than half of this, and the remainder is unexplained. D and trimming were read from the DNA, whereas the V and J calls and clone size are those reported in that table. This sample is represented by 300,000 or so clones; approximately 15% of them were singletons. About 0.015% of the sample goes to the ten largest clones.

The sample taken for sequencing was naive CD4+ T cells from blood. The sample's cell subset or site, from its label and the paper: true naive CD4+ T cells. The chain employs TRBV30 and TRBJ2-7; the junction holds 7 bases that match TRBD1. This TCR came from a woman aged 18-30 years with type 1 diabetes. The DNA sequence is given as TGTGCCTGGAGTGGGGGACAGTACAGCGAGCAGTACTTC. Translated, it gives CAWSGGQYSEQYF.